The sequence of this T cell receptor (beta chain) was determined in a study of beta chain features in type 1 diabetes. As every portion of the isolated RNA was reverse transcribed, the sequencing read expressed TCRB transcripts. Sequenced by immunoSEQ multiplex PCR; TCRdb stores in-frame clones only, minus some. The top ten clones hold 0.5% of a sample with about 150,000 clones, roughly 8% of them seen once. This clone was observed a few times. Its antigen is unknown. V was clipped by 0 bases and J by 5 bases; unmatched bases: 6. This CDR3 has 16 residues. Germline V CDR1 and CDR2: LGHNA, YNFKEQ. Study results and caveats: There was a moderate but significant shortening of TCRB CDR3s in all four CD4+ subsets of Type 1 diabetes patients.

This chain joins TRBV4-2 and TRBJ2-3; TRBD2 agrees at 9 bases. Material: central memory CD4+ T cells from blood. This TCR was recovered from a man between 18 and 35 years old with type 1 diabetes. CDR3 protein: CASSQERAGGGDTQYF. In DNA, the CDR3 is TGTGCCAGCAGCCAAGAGCGAGCGGGAGGTGGAGATACGCAGTATTTT.